The 24 T cell receptor beta chains listed next were all sequenced from one sample in a study of T cell responses to AZD1222 COVID-19 vaccine. Clones were sequenced by immunoSEQ multiplex PCR, and TCRdb holds only the in-frame ones, with some missing. The sample lists approximately 180,000 clones, around 90% occurring once. Sample: peripheral blood, taken 28 days after the second AZD1222 dose. Source of these receptors: an adult who received the AZD1222 COVID-19 vaccine.

The chain carries TRBV28 and TRBJ1-1, with TRBD1 matching over 7 bases. This CDR3 comprises 14 residues. Germline V gene data show CDR1 as MDHEN and CDR2 as SYDVKM. V trimming: 3 bases; J trimming: 5 bases; junction bases outside the gene matches: 6. CDR3 protein: CASSLVRGRTEAFF. The CDR3 DNA sequence: TGTGCCAGCAGTTTGGTTAGGGGGCGAACTGAAGCTTTCTTT.

V gene TRBV28 combines with J gene TRBJ1-1, with 11 bases matching TRBD1. The V gene's germline CDR1 is MDHEN and CDR2 SYDVKM. The ends lost 4 bases at V and 7 bases at J; junction bases unmatched: 5. This CDR3 has 14 amino acids. In DNA, the CDR3 is TGTGCCAGCAGTTCCGGACAGGGGGCGATTGAAGCTTTCTTT. Translated: CASSSGQGAIEAFF.

The chain joins TRBV7-9 to TRBJ1-4; D uncertain. The germline V gene has CDR1 SEHNR and CDR2 FQNEAQ (reference sequence). V lost 4 bases and J 7 bases, leaving 7 bases between the germline ends. There are 12 residues in the CDR3. The CDR3 sequence: CASSSRIEKLFF. The CDR3 region has the DNA TGTGCCAGCAGCTCGCGTATTGAAAAACTGTTTTTT.

The rearrangement links TRBV28 to TRBJ2-7; the match to TRBD1 covers 10 bases. This CDR3 is built from 14 residues. Germline loops: CDR1 MDHEN, CDR2 SYDVKM. Unmatched junction bases numbered 7, after V lost 6 bases and J lost 5 bases. The CDR3 loop is CASRGGQGIDEQYF. CDR3 coding DNA: TGTGCCAGCAGGGGGGGACAGGGGATCGACGAGCAGTACTTC.

The V gene is TRBV7-9, the J gene TRBJ2-7, with 7 bases that match TRBD2. This CDR3 comprises 15 residues. V was clipped by 3 bases and J by 5 bases; unmatched bases: 10. Germline lookup yields CDR1 SEHNR and CDR2 FQNEAQ (reference sequence). CDR3 sequence (DNA): TGTGCCAGCAGCTTCTTGGCGGGAGAATTCAACGAGCAGTACTTC. This codes for CASSFLAGEFNEQYF.

The chain recombines TRBV4-3 with TRBJ2-1; D is undetermined. V was cut by 0 bases and J by 5 bases, with 5 bases left in between. CDR1 is LGHNA, CDR2 YSLEER, per germline. The CDR3 is 13 residues long. The DNA for the CDR3 is TGCGCCAGCAGCCAAGAGCGGAACAATGAGCAGTTCTTC. This codes for CASSQERNNEQFF.

The rearrangement joins TRBV7-2 to TRBJ2-2; 9 nucleotides match TRBD1. The germline V gene has CDR1 SGHTA and CDR2 FQGNSA. The junction had 9 bases not matched to a gene; V was cut back by 5 bases and J by 5 bases. CDR3 size: 16 residues. The CDR3 DNA follows: TGTGCCAGCAGCCGGCCGACAGGGGGTGGGACCGGGGAGCTGTTTTTT. It yields the protein CASSRPTGGGTGELFF.

The chain has TRBV14 and TRBJ2-1; D is undetermined. V gave up 0 bases and J gave up 7 bases, with 4 bases separating them. The CDR3 is 12 amino acids. Germline V gene lookup returns CDR1 SGHDN and CDR2 FVKESK. This chain's CDR3 is CASSQDENEQFF. The DNA of the CDR3 is TGTGCCAGCAGCCAAGATGAGAATGAGCAGTTCTTC.

The V and J genes are TRBV19 and TRBJ2-1, with D perhaps matching TRBD2 (5 bases). CDR1 and CDR2 (germline): LNHDA, SQIVND (reference sequence). Between the trimmed V and J ends, which lost 0 bases and 5 bases, there was a span of 8 bases. The CDR3 totals 14 residues. This CDR3 reads CASSIDGLNNEQFF. In nucleotides, the CDR3 is TGTGCCAGTAGTATAGACGGACTGAACAATGAGCAGTTCTTC.

The gene calls are TRBV28 and TRBJ2-1; a possible D gene is TRBD1 (6 bases). Trimming shortened V by 5 bases and J by 4 bases, and 12 bases separated the two germline ends. This CDR3 is built from 14 residues. Germline CDR1 is MDHEN and CDR2 is SYDVKM. CDR3 sequence (DNA): TGTGCCAGCAGTCCCCCCACAGGGTACAATGAGCAGTTCTTC. This codes for CASSPPTGYNEQFF.

The chain is built from TRBV30 and TRBJ1-1, with D possibly being TRBD1 (6 bases). This CDR3 has 14 amino acids. The germline V gene has CDR1 GTSNPN and CDR2 SVGIG (reference sequence). The germline V and J ends were trimmed by 4 bases and 1 base, with 13 bases remaining between them. The CDR3 spells CAWTLLQGNTEAFF. The CDR3 DNA follows: TGTGCCTGGACCCTATTACAGGGGAACACTGAAGCTTTCTTT.

The rearrangement uses TRBV28 and TRBJ1-5, with 8 bases fitting TRBD1. Trimming removed 7 bases from V and 0 bases from J; junction bases left unmatched: 5. CDR3 length: 15 residues. Germline lookup yields CDR1 MDHEN and CDR2 SYDVKM. The CDR3 is CASKTGANSNQPQHF. As DNA, the CDR3 is TGTGCCAGCAAGACAGGGGCAAATAGCAATCAGCCCCAGCATTTT.

This clone was seen just once. This chain uses TRBV6-5 with TRBJ2-7; 8 bases agree with TRBD2. The V gene's germline CDR1 is MNHEY and CDR2 SVGAGI. There are 16 residues in the CDR3. V trimming: 0 bases; J trimming: 4 bases; junction bases outside the gene matches: 8. The CDR3 sequence: CASSYSKARGGYEQYF. The CDR3 nucleotides are TGTGCCAGCAGTTACTCGAAGGCCCGGGGGGGGTACGAGCAGTACTTC.

The chain links TRBV7-8 to TRBJ2-3; D is unclear. There are 15 residues in the CDR3. Deletions cut 4 bases from V and 3 bases from J, with 14 bases between. Germline-derived CDR1 and CDR2 are SGHVS and FQNEAQ. In DNA form, the CDR3 reads TGTGCCAGCAGCTCTTCGGTGGGGATAACAGATACGCAGTATTTT. Amino acids: CASSSSVGITDTQYF.

The chain joins TRBV7-3 to TRBJ2-1; 8 nucleotides align to TRBD2. V lost 5 bases, J lost 6 bases, and 6 bases stayed unmatched. Germline V gene sequence: CDR1 SGHTA, CDR2 FQGTGA. The CDR3 covers 14 residues. The CDR3 DNA reads TGTGCCAGCAGCATGGGACTAGGTAGCAATGAGCAGTTCTTC. It is translated as CASSMGLGSNEQFF. The full variable domain, completed using reference TRBV7-3 and TRBJ2-1, is GAGVSQTPSNKVTEKGKYVELRCDPISGHTALYWYRQSLGQGPEFLIYFQGTGAADDSGLPNDRFFAVRPEGSVSTLKIQRTERGDSAVYLCASSMGLGSNEQFFGPGTRLTVL.

The rearrangement links TRBV12-3 or TRBV12-4 to TRBJ1-3; D ambiguous. The CDR3 totals 12 residues. V dropped 4 bases and J dropped 4 bases, with 5 bases sitting between them. The CDR3 sequence: CASSSQGNTIYF. DNA of the CDR3: TGTGCCAGCAGTTCTCAGGGAAACACCATATATTTT.

The chain uses TRBV4-1 and TRBJ2-1, with 7 bases that match TRBD2. In germline, CDR1 is MGHRA, CDR2 YSYEKL. With 0 bases clipped from V and 15 bases from J, the junction kept 11 bases outside the gene matches. This CDR3 is 14 amino acids long. This CDR3 reads CASSQDNSALAGFF. CDR3 nucleotide sequence: TGCGCCAGCAGCCAAGACAATTCGGCGTTAGCGGGGTTCTTC.

The gene calls are TRBV27 and TRBJ2-7; TRBD2 might be the D (6 bases). The V gene lost 5 bases and the J gene lost 3 bases, with 14 bases spanning the gap. The CDR3 consists of 14 residues. CDR1 and CDR2 (germline): MNHEY, SMNVEV (reference sequence). Here the CDR3 reads CASSLGTSIYEQYF. The CDR3 nucleotides read TGTGCCAGCAGTCTCGGGACTTCTATCTACGAGCAGTACTTC.

The chain recombines TRBV3-1 (or the pseudogene TRBV3-2) with TRBJ1-4; 12 bases are shared with TRBD1. Unmatched junction bases numbered 3, after V lost 6 bases and J lost 7 bases. The CDR3 is made up of 14 amino acids. From germline, CDR1 is LGHDT and CDR2 YNNKEL (reference sequence). CDR3 sequence reads: CASSPGQGAEKLFF. CDR3 bases: TGTGCCAGCAGTCCGGGACAGGGGGCTGAAAAACTGTTTTTT.

The rearrangement joins TRBV3-1 (or the pseudogene TRBV3-2) to TRBJ2-7; D unresolved. Per the germline V gene, CDR1 is LGHDT and CDR2 is YNNKEL (reference sequence). Trimming shortened V by 4 bases and J by 3 bases, and 10 bases separated the two germline ends. The CDR3 contains 13 residues. In DNA form, the CDR3 reads TGTGCCAGCAGCCTGCGGACCGACTACGAGCAGTACTTC. Translation gives CASSLRTDYEQYF.

This clone was counted a single time. The CDR3 DNA sequence: TGTGCCAGCAGCTTAGACCCGGGACAGGGAAGGGAGACCCAGTACTTC. Amino acid sequence: CASSLDPGQGRETQYF. The chain carries TRBV7-9 and TRBJ2-5; TRBD1 matches at 9 bases. Germline CDR1 and CDR2: SEHNR and FQNEAQ (reference sequence). V lost 1 base and J lost 5; bases outside the gene matches: 8. This CDR3 contains 16 residues. Supplemented by reference TRBV7-9 and TRBJ2-5, the full variable domain reads DTGVSQNPRHKITKRGQNVTFRCDPISEHNRLYWYRQTLGQGPEFLTYFQNEAQLEKSRLLSDRFSAERPKGSFSTLEIQRTEQGDSAMYLCASSLDPGQGRETQYFGPGTRLLVL.

This rearrangement joins TRBV28 to TRBJ1-4; 9 bases are a match to TRBD1. Germline CDR1 and CDR2: MDHEN and SYDVKM. The CDR3 contains 13 residues. V trimming: 5 bases; J trimming: 8 bases; junction bases outside the gene matches: 3. The CDR3 DNA sequence: TGTGCCAGCAGTCCCGGGACAGGGGAAAAACTGTTTTTT. Amino acids: CASSPGTGEKLFF.

The chain links TRBV2 to TRBJ2-1, with 9 bases identical to TRBD1. Germline-derived CDR1 and CDR2 are SNHLY and FYNNEI. The V gene end was trimmed by 6 bases and the J gene end by 7 bases; junction bases not matched to a gene: 10. This CDR3 spans 15 amino acids. The CDR3 loop reads CASSPTDRGGNEQFF. CDR3 nucleotides: TGTGCCAGCAGCCCCACGGACAGGGGCGGAAATGAGCAGTTCTTC.

The chain recombines TRBV7-9 with TRBJ2-7, with 11 bases matching TRBD1. The CDR3 spans 13 residues. Looked up from germline, CDR1 is SEHNR and CDR2 is FQNEAQ (reference sequence). V lost 5 bases to trimming and J lost 6 bases; unmatched junction nucleotides: 3. For the CDR3, the DNA is TGTGCCAGCAGCCCGGACAGGGGGCCCGAGCAGTACTTC. Amino acids: CASSPDRGPEQYF.